Listed below are T cell receptor beta chains from one sample, sequenced in a study of T cell responses to AZD1222 COVID-19 vaccine. The data were produced by immunoSEQ multiplex PCR, yet TCRdb's version contains in-frame clones alone and is incomplete. The sample consists of some 90,000 clones, about nine tenths of them appearing once. The starting material was peripheral blood, obtained on day 0 of AZD1222 vaccination. The receptor set was obtained from an adult in good health. Each CDR3 is given with its conserved first and last residue. Fields, in order: CDR3 length, clone size, V gene, J gene, CDR3 protein. Clone sizes are given selectively: once, few, many, or a class where the clone is expanded.

14,-,TRBV5-1,TRBJ2-2,CTSSPGVWTGELFF
16,-,TRBV7-3,TRBJ2-3,CASSLGADTSTDTQYF
20,-,TRBV18,TRBJ1-1,CASSPLMGRARGVVNTEAFF
16,few,TRBV30,TRBJ2-7,CAWSVGDSPYSYEQYF
12,-,TRBV6-5,TRBJ2-7,CASRQGTYEQYF
13,-,TRBV4-1,TRBJ2-2,CASSQERVGELFF
14,-,TRBV11-2,TRBJ2-7,CASSLQLADYEQYF
14,-,TRBV11-1,TRBJ1-4,CASSPTNVNEKLFF
13,-,TRBV18,TRBJ1-1,CASSPDMNTEAFF
17,-,TRBV18,TRBJ2-6,CASSKGQQNSGANVLTF
14,-,TRBV6-5,TRBJ1-1,CASSPNRVNTEAFF